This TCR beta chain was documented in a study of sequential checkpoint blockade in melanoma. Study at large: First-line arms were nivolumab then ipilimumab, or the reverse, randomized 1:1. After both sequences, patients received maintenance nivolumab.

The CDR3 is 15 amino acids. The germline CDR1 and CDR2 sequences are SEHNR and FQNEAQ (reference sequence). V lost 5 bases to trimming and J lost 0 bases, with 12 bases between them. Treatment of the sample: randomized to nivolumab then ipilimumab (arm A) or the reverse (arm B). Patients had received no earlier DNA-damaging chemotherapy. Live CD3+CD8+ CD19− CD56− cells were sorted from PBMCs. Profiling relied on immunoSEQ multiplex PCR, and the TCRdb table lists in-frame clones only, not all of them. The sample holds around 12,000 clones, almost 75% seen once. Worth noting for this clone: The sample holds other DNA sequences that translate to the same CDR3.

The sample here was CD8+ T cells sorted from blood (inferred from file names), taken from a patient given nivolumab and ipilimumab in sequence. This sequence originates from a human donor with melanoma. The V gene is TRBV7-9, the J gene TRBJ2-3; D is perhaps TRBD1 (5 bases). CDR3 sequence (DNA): TGTGCCAGCAGCCCTAGGGGCATTAGCACAGATACGCAGTATTTT. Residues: CASSPRGISTDTQYF.